What follows describes a single T cell receptor beta chain. Its antigen remains unidentified. This specimen belongs to a study of CD8+ T cells in alopecia areata. Study-level results: Relative to mice, TCR sharing across patients was less clear, a difference possibly HLA-related. There were also resident alphabeta T cells of normal skin sequenced in scalp samples.

The CDR3 length is 15 residues. The V gene's germline CDR1 is SEHNR and CDR2 FQNEAQ (reference sequence). The V end lost 2 bases, the J end lost 4 bases, and 12 bases lay between the germline ends. Alopecia areata patients had lesional scalp punch biopsies and peripheral blood taken from them. The authors sorted CD4+ and CD8+ T cells from PBMCs. cDNA serving as the sequencing template came from extracted, reverse transcribed RNA. Libraries were prepared by immunoSEQ multiplex PCR; TCRdb keeps only in-frame clonotypes and omits some of them. The table lists about 120,000 clones, about 47% of them singletons, with 18% in the top ten.

The gene calls are TRBV7-9 and TRBJ2-1; D is possibly TRBD2 (5 bases). The sample in question was CD8+ T cells sorted from blood, obtained at week 0. This sequence originates from a human donor with alopecia areata. The CDR3: CASSLTSEGYNEQFF. The CDR3 coding sequence is TGTGCCAGCAGCTTAACGTCTGAGGGATACAATGAGCAGTTCTTC.